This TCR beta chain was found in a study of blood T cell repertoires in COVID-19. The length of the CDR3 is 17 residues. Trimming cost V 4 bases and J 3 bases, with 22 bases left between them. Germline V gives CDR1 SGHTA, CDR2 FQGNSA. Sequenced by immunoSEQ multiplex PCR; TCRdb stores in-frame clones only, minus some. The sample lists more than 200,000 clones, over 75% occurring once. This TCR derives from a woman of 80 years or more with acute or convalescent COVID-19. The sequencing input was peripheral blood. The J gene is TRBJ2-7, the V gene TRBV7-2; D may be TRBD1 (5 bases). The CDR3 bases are TGTGCCAGCAGCTCCCCGATTGGGGCCTCCTATTTCTACGAGCAGTACTTC. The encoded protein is CASSSPIGASYFYEQYF.